This TCR beta chain originates from a study of neurological immune-mediated disorders. Study in general: Among roughly 35 multiple sclerosis patients, approximately 31 were relapsing-remitting and 3 were secondary progressive. Study-level findings and limits: Neither clinical nor MRI features were associated with the multiple sclerosis repertoire cluster.

TCRdb reprocessed the 5' RACE reads via MiXCR and lists one record per CDR3 protein. This sample has tens of thousands of distinct CDR3 sequences; around 4.4% occur once, and the top ten carry about 3%. This clonotype was picked up many times. Its antigen is still unknown. This CDR3 spans 15 amino acids. Looked up from germline, CDR1 is DFQATT and CDR2 is SNEGSKA (reference sequence). Deletions cut 0 bases from V and 3 bases from J, with 15 bases between. The specimen sequenced was PBMCs. The gene calls are TRBV20-1 and TRBJ2-7; weak D call: TRBD2 (6 bases). The sequence came from a man aged 50 or older with multiple sclerosis. This CDR3 reads CSARDLAGTDYEQYF. The CDR3, as DNA: TGCAGTGCTAGAGATCTGGCAGGGACTGACTACGAGCAGTACTTC.